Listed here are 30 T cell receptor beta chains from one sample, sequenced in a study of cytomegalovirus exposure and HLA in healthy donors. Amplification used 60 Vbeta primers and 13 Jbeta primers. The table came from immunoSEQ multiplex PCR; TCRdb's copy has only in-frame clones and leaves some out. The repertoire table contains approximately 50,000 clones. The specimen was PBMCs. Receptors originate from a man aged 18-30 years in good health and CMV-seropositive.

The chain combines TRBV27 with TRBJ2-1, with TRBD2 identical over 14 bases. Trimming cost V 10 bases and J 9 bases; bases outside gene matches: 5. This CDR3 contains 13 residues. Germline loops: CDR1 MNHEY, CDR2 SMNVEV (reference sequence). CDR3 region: CATMGLAGVEQFF. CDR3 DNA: TGTGCCACCATGGGACTAGCGGGAGTTGAGCAGTTCTTC.

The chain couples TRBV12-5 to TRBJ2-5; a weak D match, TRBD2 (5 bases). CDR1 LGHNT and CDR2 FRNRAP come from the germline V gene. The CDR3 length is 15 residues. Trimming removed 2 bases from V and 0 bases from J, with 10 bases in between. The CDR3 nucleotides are TGTGCTAGTGGTTTGTACGGGAACCACCAAGAGACCCAGTACTTC. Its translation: CASGLYGNHQETQYF.

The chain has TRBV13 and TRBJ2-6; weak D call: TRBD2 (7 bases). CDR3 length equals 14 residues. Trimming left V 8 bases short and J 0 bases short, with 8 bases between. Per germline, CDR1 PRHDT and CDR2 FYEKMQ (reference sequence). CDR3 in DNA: TGTGCCAGCGGGGGGGCCTCTGGGGCCAACGTCCTGACTTTC. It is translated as CASGGASGANVLTF.

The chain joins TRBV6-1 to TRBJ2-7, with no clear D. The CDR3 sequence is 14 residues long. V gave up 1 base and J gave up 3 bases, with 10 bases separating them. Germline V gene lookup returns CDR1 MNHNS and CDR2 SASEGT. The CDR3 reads CASSEVHRHYEQYF. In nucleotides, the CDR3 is TGTGCCAGCAGTGAAGTTCACAGACACTACGAGCAGTACTTC.

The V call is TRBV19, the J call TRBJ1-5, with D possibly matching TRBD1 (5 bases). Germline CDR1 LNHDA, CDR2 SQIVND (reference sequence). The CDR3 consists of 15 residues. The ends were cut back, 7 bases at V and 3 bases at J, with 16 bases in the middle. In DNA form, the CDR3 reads TGTGCCAGTAATTGGGGGGTGAGCCCCAATCAGCCCCAGCATTTT. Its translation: CASNWGVSPNQPQHF.

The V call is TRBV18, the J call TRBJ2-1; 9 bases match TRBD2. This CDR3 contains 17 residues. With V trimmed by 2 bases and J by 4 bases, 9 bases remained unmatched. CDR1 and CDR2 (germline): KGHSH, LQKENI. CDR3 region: CASSPGVAGERYNEQFF. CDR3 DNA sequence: TGTGCCAGCTCACCAGGGGTAGCGGGAGAGAGGTACAATGAGCAGTTCTTC.

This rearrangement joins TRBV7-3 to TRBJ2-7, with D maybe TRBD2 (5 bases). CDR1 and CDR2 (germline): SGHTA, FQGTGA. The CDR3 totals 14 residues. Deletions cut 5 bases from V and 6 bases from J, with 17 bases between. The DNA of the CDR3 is TGTGCCAGCAGCCTTGGCCGGGGTTCGGGCGAGCAGTACTTC. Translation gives CASSLGRGSGEQYF.

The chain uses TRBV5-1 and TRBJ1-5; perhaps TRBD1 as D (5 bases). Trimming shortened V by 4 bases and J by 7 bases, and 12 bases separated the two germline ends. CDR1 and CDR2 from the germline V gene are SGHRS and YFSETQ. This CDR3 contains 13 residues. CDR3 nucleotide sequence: TGCGCCAGCAGCCTGGGGGGGGGACAGCCCCAGCATTTT. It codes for CASSLGGGQPQHF.

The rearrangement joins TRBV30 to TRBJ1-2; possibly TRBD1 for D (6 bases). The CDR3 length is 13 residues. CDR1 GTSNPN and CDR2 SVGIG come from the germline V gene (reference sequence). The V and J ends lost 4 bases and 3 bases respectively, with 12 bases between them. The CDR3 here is CAWTQDSHYGYTF. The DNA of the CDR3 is TGTGCCTGGACCCAGGACAGCCACTATGGCTACACCTTC.

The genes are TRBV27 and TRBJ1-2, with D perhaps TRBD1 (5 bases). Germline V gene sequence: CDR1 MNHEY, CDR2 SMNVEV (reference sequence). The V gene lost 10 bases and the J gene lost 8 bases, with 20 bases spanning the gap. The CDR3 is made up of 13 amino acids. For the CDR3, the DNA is TGTGCCACCTACCGGACCTCTTCAGGGGGCTACACCTTC. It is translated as CATYRTSSGGYTF.

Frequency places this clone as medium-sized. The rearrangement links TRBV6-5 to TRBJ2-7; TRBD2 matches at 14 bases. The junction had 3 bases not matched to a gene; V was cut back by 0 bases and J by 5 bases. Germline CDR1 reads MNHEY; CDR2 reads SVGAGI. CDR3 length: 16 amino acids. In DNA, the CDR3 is TGTGCCAGCAGTTACTCGGGACTAGCGGGAGCCCACGAGCAGTACTTC. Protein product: CASSYSGLAGAHEQYF.

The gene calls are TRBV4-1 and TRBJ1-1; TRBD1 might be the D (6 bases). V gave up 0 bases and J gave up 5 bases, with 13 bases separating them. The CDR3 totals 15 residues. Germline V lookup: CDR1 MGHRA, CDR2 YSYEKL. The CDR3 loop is CASSQEVLRGTEAFF. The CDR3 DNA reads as TGCGCCAGCAGCCAAGAGGTCCTTAGGGGGACTGAAGCTTTCTTT.

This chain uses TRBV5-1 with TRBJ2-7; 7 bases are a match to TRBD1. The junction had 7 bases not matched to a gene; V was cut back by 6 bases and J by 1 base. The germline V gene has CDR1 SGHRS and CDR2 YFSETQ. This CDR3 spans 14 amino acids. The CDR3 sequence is CASNLGTASYEQYF. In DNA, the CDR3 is TGCGCCAGCAATCTGGGGACAGCATCCTACGAGCAGTACTTC.

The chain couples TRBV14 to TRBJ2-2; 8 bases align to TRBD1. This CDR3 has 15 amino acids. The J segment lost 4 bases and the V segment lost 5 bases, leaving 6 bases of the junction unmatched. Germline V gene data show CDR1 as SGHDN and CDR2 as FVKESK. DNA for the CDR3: TGTGCCAGCAGCTATAATACAGGGGGCACCGGGGAGCTGTTTTTT. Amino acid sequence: CASSYNTGGTGELFF.

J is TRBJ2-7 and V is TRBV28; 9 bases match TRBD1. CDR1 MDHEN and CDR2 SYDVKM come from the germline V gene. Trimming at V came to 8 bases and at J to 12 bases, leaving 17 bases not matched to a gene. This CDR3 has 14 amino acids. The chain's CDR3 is CASFDSGTGSLMYF. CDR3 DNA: TGTGCCAGCTTCGATTCCGGGACAGGGTCCCTTATGTACTTC.

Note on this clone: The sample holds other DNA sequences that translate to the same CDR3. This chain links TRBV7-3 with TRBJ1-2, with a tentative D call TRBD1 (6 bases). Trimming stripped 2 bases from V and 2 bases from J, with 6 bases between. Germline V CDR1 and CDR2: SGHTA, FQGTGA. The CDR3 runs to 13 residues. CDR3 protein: CASSLGGNYGYTF. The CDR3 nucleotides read TGTGCCAGCAGCTTAGGGGGCAACTATGGCTACACCTTC. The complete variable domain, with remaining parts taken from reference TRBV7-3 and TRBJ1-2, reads GAGVSQTPSNKVTEKGKYVELRCDPISGHTALYWYRQSLGQGPEFLIYFQGTGAADDSGLPNDRFFAVRPEGSVSTLKIQRTERGDSAVYLCASSLGGNYGYTFGSGTRLTVV.

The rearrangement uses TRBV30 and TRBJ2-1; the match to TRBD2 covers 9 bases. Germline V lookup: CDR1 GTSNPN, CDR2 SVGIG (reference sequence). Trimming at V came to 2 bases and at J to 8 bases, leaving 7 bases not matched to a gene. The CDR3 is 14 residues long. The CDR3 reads CAWSSSGRVDEQFF. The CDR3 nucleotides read TGTGCCTGGAGTAGTAGCGGGAGAGTGGATGAGCAGTTCTTC.

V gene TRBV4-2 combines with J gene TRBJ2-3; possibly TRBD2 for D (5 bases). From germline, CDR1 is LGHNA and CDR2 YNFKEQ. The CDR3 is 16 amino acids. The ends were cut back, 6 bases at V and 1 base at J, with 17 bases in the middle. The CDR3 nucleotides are TGTGCCAGCAGGTTTTTGGGAGATGGTCGCACAGATACGCAGTATTTT. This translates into CASRFLGDGRTDTQYF.

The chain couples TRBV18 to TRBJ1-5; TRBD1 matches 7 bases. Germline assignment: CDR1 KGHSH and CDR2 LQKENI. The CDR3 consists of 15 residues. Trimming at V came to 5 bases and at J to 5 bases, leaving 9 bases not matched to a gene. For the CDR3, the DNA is TGTGCCAGCTCAACTGACAGGGATGTGGATCAGCCCCAGCATTTT. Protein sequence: CASSTDRDVDQPQHF.

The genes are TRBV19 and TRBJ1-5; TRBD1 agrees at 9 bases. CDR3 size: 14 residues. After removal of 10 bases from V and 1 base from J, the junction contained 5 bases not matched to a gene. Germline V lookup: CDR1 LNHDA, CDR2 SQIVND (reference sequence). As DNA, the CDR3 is TGTGCCACCTCCGACAGGGGGAGCAATCAGCCCCAGCATTTT. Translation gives CATSDRGSNQPQHF.

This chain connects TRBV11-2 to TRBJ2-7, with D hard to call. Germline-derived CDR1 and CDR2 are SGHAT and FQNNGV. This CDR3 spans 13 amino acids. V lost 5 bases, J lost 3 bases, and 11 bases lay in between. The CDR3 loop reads CASSPGSSYEQYF. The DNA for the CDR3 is TGTGCCAGCAGCCCAGGATCGAGCTACGAGCAGTACTTC.

CDR3 residues: CASSIAGLAGVYTQYF. CDR3 in DNA: TGTGCCAGTAGTATAGCGGGACTAGCGGGAGTGTATACGCAGTATTTT. The gene calls are TRBV19 and TRBJ2-3; 14 positions agree with TRBD2. Unmatched junction bases numbered 4, after V lost 1 base and J lost 7 bases. The CDR3 spans 16 residues. Germline V gene data show CDR1 as LNHDA and CDR2 as SQIVND (reference sequence).

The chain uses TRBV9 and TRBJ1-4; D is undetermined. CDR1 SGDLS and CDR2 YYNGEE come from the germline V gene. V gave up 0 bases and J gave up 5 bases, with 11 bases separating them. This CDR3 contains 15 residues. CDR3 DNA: TGTGCCAGCAGCGTAGAGTCCAGGCCAAATGAAAAACTGTTTTTT. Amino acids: CASSVESRPNEKLFF. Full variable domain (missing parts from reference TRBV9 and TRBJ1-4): DSGVTQTPKHLITATGQRVTLRCSPRSGDLSVYWYQQSLDQGLQFLIQYYNGEERAKGNILERFSAQQFPDLHSELNLSSLELGDSALYFCASSVESRPNEKLFFGSGTQLSVL.

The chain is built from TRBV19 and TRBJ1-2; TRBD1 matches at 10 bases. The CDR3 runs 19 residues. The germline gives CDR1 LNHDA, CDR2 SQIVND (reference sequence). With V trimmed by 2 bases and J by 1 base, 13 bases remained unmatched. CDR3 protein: CASSIWSPDRGALNYGYTF. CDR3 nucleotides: TGTGCCAGTAGTATATGGTCCCCGGACAGGGGGGCCCTTAACTATGGCTACACCTTC. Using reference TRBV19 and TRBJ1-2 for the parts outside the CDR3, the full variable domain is DGGITQSPKYLFRKEGQNVTLSCEQNLNHDAMYWYRQDPGQGLRLIYYSQIVNDFQKGDIAEGYSVSREKKESFPLTVTSAQKNPTAFYLCASSIWSPDRGALNYGYTFGSGTRLTVV.

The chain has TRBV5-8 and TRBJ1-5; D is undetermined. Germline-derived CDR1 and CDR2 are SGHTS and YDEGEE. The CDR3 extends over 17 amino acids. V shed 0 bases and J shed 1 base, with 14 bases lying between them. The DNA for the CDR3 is TGTGCCAGCAGCTTGGGGGCGGGCTCGTTCAGCAATCAGCCCCAGCATTTT. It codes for CASSLGAGSFSNQPQHF.

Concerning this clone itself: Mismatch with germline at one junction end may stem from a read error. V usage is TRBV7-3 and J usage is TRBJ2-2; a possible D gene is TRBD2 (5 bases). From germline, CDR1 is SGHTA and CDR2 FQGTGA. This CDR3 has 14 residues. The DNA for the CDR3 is TGTGCCAGCAGCCTTAACCCGGGAACCGGGGAGCTGCTTTTT. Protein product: CASSLNPGTGELLF.

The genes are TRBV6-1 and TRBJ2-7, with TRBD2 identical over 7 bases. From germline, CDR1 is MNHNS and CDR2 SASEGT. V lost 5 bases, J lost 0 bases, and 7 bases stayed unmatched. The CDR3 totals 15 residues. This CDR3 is CASSRSGAISYEQYF. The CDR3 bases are TGTGCCAGCAGTCGAAGCGGGGCGATCTCCTACGAGCAGTACTTC.

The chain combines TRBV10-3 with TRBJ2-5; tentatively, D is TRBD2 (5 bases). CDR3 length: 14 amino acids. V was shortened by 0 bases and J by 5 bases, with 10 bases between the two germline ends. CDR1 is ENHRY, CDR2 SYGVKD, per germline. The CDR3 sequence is CAISESFGEETQYF. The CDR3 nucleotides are TGTGCCATCAGTGAGTCGTTTGGGGAGGAGACCCAGTACTTC.

The CDR3 is CASTGGLAGVFEQFF. The DNA for the CDR3 is TGTGCCAGCACCGGGGGACTAGCGGGAGTCTTTGAGCAGTTCTTC. This chain connects TRBV2 to TRBJ2-1, with 14 nucleotides matching TRBD2. The junction had 8 bases not matched to a gene; V was cut back by 7 bases and J by 9 bases. This CDR3 comprises 15 residues. CDR1 SNHLY and CDR2 FYNNEI come from the germline V gene.

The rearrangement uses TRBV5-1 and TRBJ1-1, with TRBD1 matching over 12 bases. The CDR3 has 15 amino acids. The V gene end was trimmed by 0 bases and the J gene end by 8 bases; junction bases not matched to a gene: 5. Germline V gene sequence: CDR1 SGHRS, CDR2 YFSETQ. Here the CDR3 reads CASSLEGQGAREAFF. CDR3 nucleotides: TGCGCCAGCAGCTTGGAGGGACAGGGGGCTCGAGAAGCTTTCTTT.